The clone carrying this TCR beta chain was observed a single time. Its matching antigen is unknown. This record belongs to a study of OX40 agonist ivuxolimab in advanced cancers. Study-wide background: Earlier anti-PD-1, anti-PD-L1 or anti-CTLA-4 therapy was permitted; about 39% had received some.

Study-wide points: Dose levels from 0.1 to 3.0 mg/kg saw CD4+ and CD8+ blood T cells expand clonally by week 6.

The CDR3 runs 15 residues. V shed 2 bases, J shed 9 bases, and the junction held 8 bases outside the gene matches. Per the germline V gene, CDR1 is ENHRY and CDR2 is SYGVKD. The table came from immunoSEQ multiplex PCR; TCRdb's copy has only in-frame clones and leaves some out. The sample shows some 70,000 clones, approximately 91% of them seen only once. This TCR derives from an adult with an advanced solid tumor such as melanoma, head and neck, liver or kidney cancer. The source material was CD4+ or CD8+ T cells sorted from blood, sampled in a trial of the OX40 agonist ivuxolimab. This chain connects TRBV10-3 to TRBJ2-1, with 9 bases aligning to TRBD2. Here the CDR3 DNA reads TGTGCCATCAGTGAGGGCTCGGCTAGCGGGATTGAGCAGTTCTTC. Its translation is CAISEGSASGIEQFF.